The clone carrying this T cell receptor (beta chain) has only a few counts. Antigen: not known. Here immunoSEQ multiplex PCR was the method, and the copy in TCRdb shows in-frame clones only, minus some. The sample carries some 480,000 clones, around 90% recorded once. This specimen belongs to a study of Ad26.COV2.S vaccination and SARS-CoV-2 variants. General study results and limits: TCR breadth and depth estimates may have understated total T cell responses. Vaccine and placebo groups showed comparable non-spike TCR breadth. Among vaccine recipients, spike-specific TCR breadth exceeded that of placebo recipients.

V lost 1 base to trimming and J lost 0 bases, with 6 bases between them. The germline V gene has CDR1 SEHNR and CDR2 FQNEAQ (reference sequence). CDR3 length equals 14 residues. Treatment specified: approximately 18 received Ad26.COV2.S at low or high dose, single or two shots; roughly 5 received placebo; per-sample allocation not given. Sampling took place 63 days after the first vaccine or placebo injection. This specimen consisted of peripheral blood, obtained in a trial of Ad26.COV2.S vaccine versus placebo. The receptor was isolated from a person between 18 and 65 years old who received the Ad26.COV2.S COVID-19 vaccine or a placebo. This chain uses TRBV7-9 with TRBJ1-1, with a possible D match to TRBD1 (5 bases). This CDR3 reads CASSLGGVNTEAFF. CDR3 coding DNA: TGTGCCAGCAGCTTAGGAGGGGTGAACACTGAAGCTTTCTTT.